What follows are 14 T cell receptor beta chains derived from one specimen sequenced in a study of human T cells and chemical hapten exposure. TCRdb re-derived calls from the RACE reads in MiXCR, one entry per CDR3 protein. In the table there are 30,000 to 50,000 distinct CDR3 sequences, over 9.5% of which are singletons. As for time point: patch test 3, about 24 weeks after DPC sensitization. As for treatment: therapeutic diphenylcyclopropenone sensitization with weekly scalp DPC. Total RNA was extracted from unfractionated whole blood. This specimen consisted of whole blood, obtained in connection with sensitization to the hapten diphenylcyclopropenone (DPC). The source of these receptors is a woman in her forties with alopecia areata. Some clones in this sample may be carry-over from other donors' samples.

This clonotype showed up many times. This chain joins TRBV3-1 and TRBJ1-5; D is unclear. This CDR3 is built from 13 residues. The V end lost 1 base, the J end lost 5 bases, and 6 bases lay between the germline ends. Germline loops: CDR1 LGHDT, CDR2 YNNKEL (reference sequence). Written as DNA, the CDR3 is TGTGCCAGCAGCCAAGGTCGGGATCAGCCCCAGCATTTT. This encodes CASSQGRDQPQHF.

The rearrangement joins TRBV20-1 to TRBJ1-1; a possible D gene is TRBD1 (5 bases). CDR1 and CDR2 from the germline V gene are DFQATT and SNEGSKA (reference sequence). V dropped 7 bases and J dropped 10 bases, with 22 bases sitting between them. This CDR3 is built from 13 residues. Here the CDR3 DNA reads TGCAGTGGTCGGCCCCGGGACCTAAAACGAGCTTTCTTT. This sequence encodes CSGRPRDLKRAFF.

This clonotype was detected many times. The chain combines TRBV29-1 with TRBJ2-2; D is ambiguous. CDR3 length: 15 amino acids. Germline loops: CDR1 SQVTM, CDR2 ANQGSEA. V lost 7 bases, J lost 0 bases, and 15 bases lay in between. In DNA, the CDR3 is TGCAGCGCCTGCGCGCAGGACGCGAACACCGGGGAGCTGTTTTTT. It specifies CSACAQDANTGELFF.

This clonotype was picked up many times. The genes are TRBV29-1 and TRBJ1-1, with D perhaps TRBD1 (6 bases). In germline, CDR1 is SQVTM, CDR2 ANQGSEA. The CDR3 totals 10 residues. V was trimmed by 7 bases and J by 7 bases, leaving 10 bases between them. The CDR3 is CSDDRYEAFF. The CDR3 nucleotides are TGCAGCGATGACAGGTATGAAGCTTTCTTT.

The rearrangement joins TRBV12-3 or TRBV12-4 to TRBJ2-2; 8 bases agree with TRBD2. The V and J ends lost 4 bases and 6 bases, in that order; junction bases with no gene match: 4. CDR3 size: 14 residues. The DNA for the CDR3 is TGTGCCAGCAGTTGGGGACTAGTTGCCGGGGAGCTGTTTTTT. Translated: CASSWGLVAGELFF.

This clonotype was observed a handful of times. This chain joins TRBV2 and TRBJ2-4; a weak D match, TRBD1 (5 bases). Trimming left V 9 bases short and J 5 bases short, with 14 bases between. Germline CDR1 and CDR2: SNHLY and FYNNEI. The CDR3 covers 13 residues. The CDR3 here is CASGHELENIQYF. The CDR3 nucleotides are TGTGCCAGTGGACACGAGTTAGAAAACATTCAGTACTTC.

This clonotype has only a few counts. V gene TRBV24-1 combines with J gene TRBJ2-7; no clear D gene. This CDR3 region has 11 residues. The V end was cut by 0 bases, the J end by 7 bases, with 3 bases between. Germline assignment: CDR1 KGHDR and CDR2 SFDVKD. CDR3 in amino acids: CATSDLGEQYF. The CDR3 DNA is TGTGCCACCAGTGATTTGGGGGAGCAGTACTTC.

The chain joins TRBV10-3 to TRBJ1-5; the D gene is possibly TRBD1 (6 bases). V was trimmed by 6 bases and J by 7 bases, leaving 13 bases between them. The CDR3 is 13 residues long. Per the germline V gene, CDR1 is ENHRY and CDR2 is SYGVKD. The DNA of the CDR3 is TGTGCCATCAGGAACAGGGTAGGCCAGCCCCAGCATTTT. Protein product: CAIRNRVGQPQHF.

V is TRBV28 and J is TRBJ2-7; tentatively, D is TRBD2 (5 bases). Trimming took off 5 bases at V and 7 bases at J, with 18 bases between the two ends. The germline CDR1 and CDR2 sequences are MDHEN and SYDVKM. The length of the CDR3 is 14 residues. The CDR3 spells CASSPRGFSGEQYF. The CDR3 bases are TGTGCCAGCAGTCCCCGAGGGTTCTCGGGGGAGCAGTACTTC.

This clonotype was found many times. The V call is TRBV29-1, the J call TRBJ2-2; perhaps D is TRBD1 or TRBD2 (5 bases each). This CDR3 is built from 14 residues. The germline V and J ends were trimmed by 5 bases and 8 bases, with 18 bases remaining between them. Germline V gene sequence: CDR1 SQVTM, CDR2 ANQGSEA. The DNA for the CDR3 is TGCAGCGTTCCCGGGACGGGTTCTGGGGGGGAGCTGTTTTTT. Its protein product is CSVPGTGSGGELFF.

This clonotype was seen repeatedly, ten times or more. The chain couples TRBV5-6 to TRBJ2-7, with D unresolved. Trimming took off 5 bases at V and 0 bases at J, with 9 bases between the two ends. The germline V gene encodes CDR1 SGHDT and CDR2 YYEEEE. This CDR3 is built from 13 residues. CDR3 coding DNA: TGTGCCAGCAGGGTTTTGAGCTCCTACGAGCAGTACTTC. Its protein product is CASRVLSSYEQYF.

The chain combines TRBV24-1 with TRBJ1-1, with a weak D call TRBD1 (5 bases). In germline, CDR1 is KGHDR, CDR2 SFDVKD. V lost 2 bases and J 1 base, leaving 10 bases between the germline ends. The CDR3 contains 15 residues. The CDR3 DNA follows: TGTGCCACCAGTGATTCGGCAACAGGGAACACTGAAGCTTTCTTT. Protein sequence: CATSDSATGNTEAFF.

This clonotype was seen more than once but under ten times. This chain's CDR3 is CSVEGTGDEQYF. In DNA, the CDR3 is TGCAGCGTTGAAGGGACAGGGGACGAGCAGTACTTC. The V call is TRBV29-1, the J call TRBJ2-7, with TRBD1 matching 9 bases. This CDR3 has 12 residues. V gave up 1 base and J gave up 5 bases; unmatched junction bases: 0. CDR1 is SQVTM, CDR2 ANQGSEA, per germline.

This clonotype showed up many times. This chain joins TRBV20-1 and TRBJ2-1; 7 bases agree with TRBD1. Looked up from germline, CDR1 is DFQATT and CDR2 is SNEGSKA (reference sequence). The CDR3 spans 15 residues. The V segment lost 3 bases and the J segment 4 bases; nucleotides outside the gene matches: 9. CDR3 nucleotides: TGCAGTGCTAGGAGACAGGGAAGCTTTTACAATGAGCAGTTCTTC. The encoded protein is CSARRQGSFYNEQFF.